This TCR beta chain was captured by sequencing in a study of T cell repertoires in cytomegalovirus infection (dated by TCRdb to 2018 to 2020). Describing the broader study: The HLA type of each donor mattered for the analysis, because public TCR beta signatures pointed to carriage of CMV infection along with the matching HLA type.

This clonotype has a count of ten or more. It has no known antigen specificity. Per-nucleotide qualities are absent, and no much larger clonotype sits a single base away. Summary of the overall study and its limitations: The ex vivo response was dominated by HLA-C-restricted CMV-specific TCR beta clonotypes, which also provided the single most frequent clonotype in two of eight donors. In both this cohort and an independent approximately 350-donor cohort, the cumulative frequency of public TCR beta family members distinguished carriers of CMV infection plus the relevant HLA type.

Sequencing instrument: Illumina HiSeq 1500. Through fastp at Q25 and MiXCR, TCRdb rebuilt clones from the public reads, retaining in-frame beta chains. Each entry merges the rows of one CDR3 protein and shows their most common DNA and genes. The sample has almost 550,000 distinct CDR3 sequences on record, approximately 15% of them singletons. The ten largest account for roughly 25% of the sample. V is cut back by 3 bases and J by 4 bases, with 11 bases in the junction unmatched. The germline V gene yields ENHRY for CDR1 and SYGVKD for CDR2. The CDR3 has 17 amino acids, counting the end cysteine and phenylalanine. CDR3 DNA only is kept here, 51 bases in frame from base 1.

This receptor was taken from a human donor in good health (CMV status not recorded). Some clones in this sample may be carry-over from other donors' samples. The sequenced material came from CD8+ T cells from PBMCs. Recombination linked TRBV10-3 to TRBJ2-1, with TRBD2 identical over 8 junction bases. CDR3 reads: CAISDPEGSGAYNEQFF. The sequenced DNA: TGTGCCATCAGTGACCCGGAGGGTAGCGGGGCATACAATGAGCAGTTCTTC.